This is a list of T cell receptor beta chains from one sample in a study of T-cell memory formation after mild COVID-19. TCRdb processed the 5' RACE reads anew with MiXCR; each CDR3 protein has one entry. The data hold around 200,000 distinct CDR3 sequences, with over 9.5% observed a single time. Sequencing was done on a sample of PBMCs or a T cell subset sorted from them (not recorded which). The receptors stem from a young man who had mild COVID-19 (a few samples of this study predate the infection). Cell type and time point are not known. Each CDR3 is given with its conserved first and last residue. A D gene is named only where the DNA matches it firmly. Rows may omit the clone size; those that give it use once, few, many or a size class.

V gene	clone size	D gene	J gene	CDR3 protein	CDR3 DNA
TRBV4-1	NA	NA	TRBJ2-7	CASSQEDRGYGEQYF	TGCGCCAGCAGCCAAGAGGATAGGGGGTATGGCGAGCAGTACTTC
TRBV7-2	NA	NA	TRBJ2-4	CASSPQGDIQYF	TGTGCCAGCAGCCCTCAAGGGGACATTCAGTACTTC
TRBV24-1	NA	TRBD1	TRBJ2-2	CATSDHRGDTGELFF	TGTGCCACCAGTGATCACAGGGGGGACACCGGGGAGCTGTTTTTT
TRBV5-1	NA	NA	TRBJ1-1	CASSSPQGYEAFF	TGCGCCAGCAGCTCGCCACAAGGTTATGAAGCTTTCTTT
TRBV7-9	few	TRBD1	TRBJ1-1	CASSSSGRTGLYTEAFF	TGTGCCAGCAGCTCTTCAGGGAGGACAGGGTTATACACTGAAGCTTTCTTT
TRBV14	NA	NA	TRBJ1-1	CASIQWGRAFF	TGTGCCAGCATCCAGTGGGGCAGAGCTTTCTTT
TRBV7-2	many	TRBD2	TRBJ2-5	CASSLGSSGGQETQYF	TGTGCCAGCAGCTTAGGATCTAGCGGGGGGCAAGAGACCCAGTACTTC
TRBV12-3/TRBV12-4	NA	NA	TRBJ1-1	CASSFDDRNTEAFF	TGTGCCAGCAGTTTCGATGACAGAAACACTGAAGCTTTCTTT
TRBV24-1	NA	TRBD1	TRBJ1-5	CATSDFKPKTGDNQPQHF	TGTGCCACCAGTGATTTCAAGCCCAAGACAGGGGACAATCAGCCCCAGCATTTT
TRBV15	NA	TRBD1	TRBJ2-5	CATSRRPGQGWETQYF	TGTGCCACCAGCAGACGTCCGGGACAGGGGTGGGAGACCCAGTACTTC
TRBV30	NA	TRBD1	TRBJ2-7	CAWSFRDRVLSYEQYF	TGTGCCTGGAGTTTCCGGGACAGGGTCCTATCGTACGAGCAGTACTTC
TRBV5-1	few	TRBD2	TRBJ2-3	CASRPTSGDTQYF	TGCGCCAGCAGGCCGACTAGCGGAGATACGCAGTATTTT
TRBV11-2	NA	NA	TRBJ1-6	CASSLASRVHSPLHF	TGTGCCAGCAGCTTAGCGTCCAGGGTGCATTCACCCCTCCACTTT
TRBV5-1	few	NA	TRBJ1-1	CASSLGGIEDTEAFF	TGCGCCAGCAGCTTGGGGGGGATCGAGGACACTGAAGCTTTCTTT
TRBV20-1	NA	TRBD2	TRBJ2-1	CSARLAGGPNEQFF	TGCAGTGCTCGACTAGCGGGGGGGCCCAATGAGCAGTTCTTC
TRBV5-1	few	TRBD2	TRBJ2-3	CASQLAVGADTQYF	TGCGCCAGCCAACTAGCGGTTGGAGCAGATACGCAGTATTTT
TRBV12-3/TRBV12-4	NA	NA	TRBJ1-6	CASSLLLDSPLHF	TGTGCCAGCAGTTTATTGTTGGATTCACCCCTCCACTTT
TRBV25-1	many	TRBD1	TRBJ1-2	CASSENSPIPPRGLSGYTF	TGTGCCAGCAGTGAAAATTCCCCCATCCCCCCCAGGGGGCTGAGTGGCTACACCTTC
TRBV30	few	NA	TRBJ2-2	CAWSVPRTGELFF	TGTGCCTGGAGTGTACCTAGGACCGGGGAGCTGTTTTTT
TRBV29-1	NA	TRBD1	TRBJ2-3	CSVDVRQGTSTDTQYF	TGCAGCGTTGATGTGCGACAGGGGACAAGCACAGATACGCAGTATTTT
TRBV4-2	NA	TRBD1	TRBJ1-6	CASSFDRVESPLHF	TGTGCCAGCAGCTTCGACAGGGTAGAGTCACCCCTCCACTTT
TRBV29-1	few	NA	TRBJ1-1	CSVVEGRAFF	TGCAGCGTTGTAGAAGGCCGAGCTTTCTTT
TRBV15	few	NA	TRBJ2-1	CATSGHIGQQFF	TGTGCCACCAGCGGCCATATCGGACAGCAGTTCTTC
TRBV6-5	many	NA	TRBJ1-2	CASRPRASYGYTF	TGTGCCAGCAGGCCCAGAGCCAGTTATGGCTACACCTTC